Each of the 27 T cell receptor beta chains below was sequenced from the same sample in a study of T-cell memory formation after mild COVID-19. TCRdb re-called the 5' RACE reads with MiXCR, one entry per CDR3 protein. This sample carries some 190,000 distinct CDR3 sequences, approximately 16% of them seen once, and the ten largest clones take around 1.9%. The source material was PBMCs or a T cell subset sorted from them (not recorded which). These receptors were obtained from an adult woman who had mild COVID-19 (a few samples of this study predate the infection). Cell type and time point are not known.

The chain is built from TRBV12-3 or TRBV12-4 and TRBJ2-3, with TRBD2 matching 10 bases. This CDR3 is 16 amino acids long. Unmatched junction bases numbered 10, after V lost 6 bases and J lost 4 bases. The CDR3 bases are TGTGCCAGCAGCCCCAGCGGGAGGGTCGATTCAGATACGCAGTATTTT. It yields the protein CASSPSGRVDSDTQYF.

V usage is TRBV30 and J usage is TRBJ1-1; perhaps TRBD1 as D (5 bases). Trimming removed 3 bases from V and 1 base from J, with 9 bases in between. The CDR3 spans 13 residues. Germline lookup yields CDR1 GTSNPN and CDR2 SVGIG (reference sequence). Here the CDR3 DNA reads TGTGCCTGGAGGCCCAGGGAGAACACTGAAGCTTTCTTT. It encodes CAWRPRENTEAFF.

J is TRBJ1-1 and V is TRBV7-9; D perhaps matches TRBD1 (5 bases). Germline V gene lookup returns CDR1 SEHNR and CDR2 FQNEAQ (reference sequence). V was trimmed by 5 bases and J by 1 base, leaving 11 bases between them. CDR3 length: 14 residues. The CDR3 spells CASSPRQPNTEAFF. The CDR3 DNA follows: TGTGCCAGCAGCCCGAGACAGCCGAACACTGAAGCTTTCTTT.

This chain links TRBV20-1 with TRBJ1-5; D remains unclear. This CDR3 region has 12 residues. The V gene lost 3 bases and the J gene lost 6 bases, with 9 bases spanning the gap. Germline V gene data show CDR1 as DFQATT and CDR2 as SNEGSKA (reference sequence). CDR3 DNA: TGCAGTGCTAGCACTGCTCGTCAGCCCCAGCATTTT. It yields the protein CSASTARQPQHF.

This clonotype has more than one count but fewer than ten. The chain links TRBV29-1 to TRBJ2-3; TRBD2 is a possible D gene (6 bases). The V end lost 8 bases, the J end lost 3 bases, and 21 bases lay between the germline ends. Per the germline V gene, CDR1 is SQVTM and CDR2 is ANQGSEA. This CDR3 has 15 residues. This chain's CDR3 is CSSREVGGVTDTQYF. CDR3 sequence (DNA): TGCAGCTCGAGGGAGGTAGGCGGGGTGACAGATACGCAGTATTTT.

This chain links TRBV6-2 or TRBV6-3 with TRBJ2-3; D could derive from TRBD1 or TRBD2 (5 bases each). This CDR3 region has 17 residues. The V and J ends lost 5 bases and 2 bases respectively, with 20 bases between them. Germline values: CDR1 MNHEY, CDR2 SVGEGT. The DNA for the CDR3 is TGTGCCAGCAGTGACGAGGGACGGCTTAGATTCACAGATACGCAGTATTTT. The encoded protein is CASSDEGRLRFTDTQYF.

This clonotype was picked up a small number of times. V usage is TRBV6-5 and J usage is TRBJ1-2; D unresolved. Trimming removed 0 bases at V and 4 bases at J, with 9 bases between. CDR3 length: 14 amino acids. Germline V gene sequence: CDR1 MNHEY, CDR2 SVGAGI. CDR3 in amino acids: CASSYSPSAYGYTF. CDR3 nucleotide sequence: TGTGCCAGCAGTTACTCGCCGTCAGCCTATGGCTACACCTTC.

This clonotype was counted only a few times. This chain uses TRBV20-1 with TRBJ2-3, with 7 positions matching TRBD1. This CDR3 contains 16 residues. V shed 3 bases and J 3 bases; nucleotides not matched to a gene: 12. Germline CDR1 reads DFQATT; CDR2 reads SNEGSKA (reference sequence). CDR3 nucleotide sequence: TGCAGTGCTAGTCCGATCAGAGGGGGCTTAACAGATACGCAGTATTTT. As protein: CSASPIRGGLTDTQYF.

V gene TRBV9 combines with J gene TRBJ2-1; D unresolved. The length of the CDR3 is 14 residues. Trimming removed 4 bases from V and 1 base from J, with 9 bases in between. CDR1 and CDR2 from the germline V gene are SGDLS and YYNGEE. The CDR3 loop is CASSPMGSYNEQFF. Here the CDR3 DNA reads TGTGCCAGCAGCCCCATGGGGTCCTACAATGAGCAGTTCTTC.

In this sample, this clonotype turned up a few times. The genes are TRBV6-6 and TRBJ2-6, with D perhaps matching TRBD1 (6 bases). The CDR3 consists of 16 residues. V dropped 6 bases and J dropped 4 bases, with 16 bases sitting between them. Germline CDR1 is MNHNY and CDR2 is SVGAGI (reference sequence). CDR3 coding DNA: TGTGCCAGCAGCCCGACAGGCAGGATCGGGGCCAACGTCCTGACTTTC. This translates into CASSPTGRIGANVLTF.

The chain employs TRBV24-1 and TRBJ1-6, with 10 bases lining up with TRBD1. The CDR3 is made up of 15 amino acids. Trimming cost V 9 bases and J 8 bases; bases outside gene matches: 9. Germline CDR1 and CDR2: KGHDR and SFDVKD. DNA for the CDR3: TGTGCCACCGTGACAGGGGGCATATTTGATTCACCCCTCCACTTT. It specifies CATVTGGIFDSPLHF.

This clonotype was recorded many times. CDR3 in DNA: TGTGCCAGCTCACCAGCGATCGGAAGCTCTGGGGCCAACGTCCTGACTTTC. It translates to CASSPAIGSSGANVLTF. The chain has TRBV18 and TRBJ2-6; D gene uncertain. Trimming shortened V by 2 bases and J by 0 bases, and 11 bases separated the two germline ends. The CDR3 contains 17 residues. Germline lookup yields CDR1 KGHSH and CDR2 LQKENI. The whole variable domain, filled in from reference TRBV18 and TRBJ2-6, reads NAGVMQNPRHLVRRRGQEARLRCSPMKGHSHVYWYRQLPEEGLKFMVYLQKENIIDESGMPKERFSAEFPKEGPSILRIQQVVRGDSAAYFCASSPAIGSSGANVLTFGAGSRLTVL.

The gene calls are TRBV7-2 and TRBJ2-6, with D unclear. V lost 1 base to trimming and J lost 6 bases, with 10 bases between them. The germline V gene encodes CDR1 SGHTA and CDR2 FQGNSA. This CDR3 is 15 amino acids long. The CDR3 sequence is CASSLGIYVANVLTF. The DNA of the CDR3 is TGTGCCAGCAGCTTAGGGATTTATGTGGCCAACGTCCTGACTTTC. Variable domain in full (rest from reference TRBV7-2 and TRBJ2-6): GAGVSQSPSNKVTEKGKDVELRCDPISGHTALYWYRQSLGQGLEFLIYFQGNSAPDKSGLPSDRFSAERTGGSVSTLTIQRTQQEDSAVYLCASSLGIYVANVLTFGAGSRLTVL.

This clonotype was recorded a few times. The rearrangement uses TRBV6-5 and TRBJ2-7; TRBD2 is a possible D gene (5 bases). CDR1 is MNHEY, CDR2 SVGAGI, per germline. CDR3 length: 11 amino acids. Trimming removed 6 bases at V and 4 bases at J, with 7 bases between. The CDR3 here is CASSGEYEQYF. The CDR3 nucleotides read TGTGCCAGCAGCGGGGAGTACGAGCAGTACTTC.

This clonotype was seen more than once but under ten times. This sequence joins TRBV5-1 and TRBJ1-1; D is undetermined. Germline V gives CDR1 SGHRS, CDR2 YFSETQ. V dropped 4 bases and J dropped 5 bases, with 15 bases sitting between them. CDR3 size: 14 residues. Written as DNA, the CDR3 is TGCGCCAGCAGCCTCACGTGGACGGGAACTGAAGCTTTCTTT. Amino acids: CASSLTWTGTEAFF.

The genes are TRBV7-8 and TRBJ2-3, with D perhaps TRBD1 or TRBD2 (5 bases each). The CDR3 is made up of 19 amino acids. Per germline, CDR1 SGHVS and CDR2 FQNEAQ. Between the trimmed V and J ends, which lost 5 bases and 6 bases, there was a span of 30 bases. This chain's CDR3 is CASSLKGISAGSALDTQYF. CDR3 coding DNA: TGTGCCAGCAGCCTAAAGGGGATTTCGGCGGGCTCAGCACTGGATACGCAGTATTTT.

The sample holds a few counts of this clonotype. The chain combines TRBV12-3 or TRBV12-4 with TRBJ1-2, with D unclear. The germline V and J ends were trimmed by 11 bases and 1 base, with 11 bases remaining between them. This CDR3 region has 12 residues. CDR3 sequence: CACSPLNYGYTF. In DNA form, the CDR3 reads TGTGCCTGTAGCCCCCTTAACTATGGCTACACCTTC.

The genes are TRBV7-2 and TRBJ1-3; tentatively, D is TRBD1 (6 bases). Trimming left V 4 bases short and J 2 bases short, with 15 bases between. This CDR3 is 16 amino acids long. Germline V gives CDR1 SGHTA, CDR2 FQGNSA. The CDR3 DNA is TGTGCCAGCAGCTCCTCAGGGGCACCAGCTGGAAACACCATATATTTT. It yields the protein CASSSSGAPAGNTIYF.

This clonotype occurred a few times. V and J are TRBV10-3 and TRBJ1-1; TRBD1 matches at 7 bases. J lost 7 bases, V lost 5 bases, and 7 bases had no gene match. Germline V gene data show CDR1 as ENHRY and CDR2 as SYGVKD. The CDR3 is 13 amino acids. The CDR3 region is CAISKGQESEAFF. CDR3 in DNA: TGTGCCATCAGTAAAGGACAGGAGAGTGAAGCTTTCTTT.

This clonotype was seen only a few times. The gene calls are TRBV5-1 and TRBJ2-5, with D possibly matching TRBD2 (7 bases). Germline lookup yields CDR1 SGHRS and CDR2 YFSETQ. V lost 2 bases, J lost 5 bases, and 19 bases lay in between. The CDR3 has 16 residues. The CDR3 DNA is TGCGCCAGCAGCTTTTCAGGGAGGGGGATCGAGGAGACCCAGTACTTC. It is translated as CASSFSGRGIEETQYF.

The chain joins TRBV4-1 to TRBJ2-5, with D maybe TRBD1 (5 bases). V lost 3 bases and J 0 bases, leaving 17 bases between the germline ends. Germline CDR1 reads MGHRA; CDR2 reads YSYEKL. This CDR3 region has 17 residues. The CDR3 sequence: CASSQAPKGHYQETQYF. CDR3 nucleotide sequence: TGCGCCAGCAGCCAGGCCCCAAAGGGGCATTACCAAGAGACCCAGTACTTC.

V gene TRBV15 combines with J gene TRBJ1-6, with D perhaps TRBD1 (6 bases). This CDR3 region has 12 residues. Per germline, CDR1 LNHNV and CDR2 YYDKDF (reference sequence). V was trimmed by 8 bases and J by 7 bases, leaving 9 bases between them. CDR3 loop: CATRTANSPLHF. DNA of the CDR3: TGTGCCACCCGGACAGCCAATTCACCCCTCCACTTT.

DNA of the CDR3: TGTGCCAGCAGCTTAATCGGCCATCGCACAGATACGCAGTATTTT. This gives the protein CASSLIGHRTDTQYF. The chain joins TRBV11-3 to TRBJ2-3; D gene uncertain. The V gene lost 2 bases and the J gene lost 1 base, with 10 bases spanning the gap. This CDR3 contains 15 residues. Germline-derived CDR1 and CDR2 are SGHNT and YENEEA.

In this sample, this clonotype turned up many times. This chain connects TRBV9 to TRBJ2-3, with 7 bases fitting TRBD2. V lost 0 bases, J lost 0 bases, and 4 bases stayed unmatched. Germline-derived CDR1 and CDR2 are SGDLS and YYNGEE. The CDR3 is 16 amino acids. In nucleotides, the CDR3 is TGTGCCAGCAGCGTAGGCGGGGGAGCTAGCACAGATACGCAGTATTTT. Residues: CASSVGGGASTDTQYF.

This clonotype was counted many times. V and J are TRBV24-1 and TRBJ2-7; D gene uncertain. The CDR3 has 13 residues. The germline CDR1 and CDR2 sequences are KGHDR and SFDVKD. Trimming shortened V by 3 bases and J by 3 bases, and 8 bases separated the two germline ends. The CDR3 DNA reads as TGTGCCACCAGTGATAACTTGAGCTACGAGCAGTACTTC. This codes for CATSDNLSYEQYF.

This chain uses TRBV2 with TRBJ1-1; D not resolved. Per germline, CDR1 SNHLY and CDR2 FYNNEI. Deletions cut 7 bases from V and 7 bases from J, with 22 bases between. This CDR3 comprises 15 residues. The CDR3 loop reads CASTERPTRRLEAFF. CDR3 in DNA: TGTGCCAGCACCGAACGGCCGACCCGGAGGCTTGAAGCTTTCTTT.

A few counts support this clonotype. At one of its ends the junction is not consistent with the germline gene, which may arise from a read error. The J gene is TRBJ2-3, the V gene TRBV10-3; 11 positions agree with TRBD1. CDR3 length: 15 residues. The germline CDR1 and CDR2 sequences are ENHRY and SYGVKD. This CDR3 is CATSEGQGVGDTQYF. The CDR3 nucleotides read TGTGCCACCAGTGAGGGACAGGGGGTAGGAGATACGCAGTATTTT.